Given below is one T cell receptor (beta chain) in context. Its antigen remains unknown. The CDR3 is made up of 16 amino acids. The germline gives CDR1 SGHAT, CDR2 FQNNGV. Germline trimming cut 5 bases from V and 7 bases from J; bases unmatched to any gene: 14. Vbeta (60) and Jbeta (13) primers were used in the PCR. Sequenced by immunoSEQ multiplex PCR; TCRdb stores in-frame clones only, minus some. This table holds more than 95,000 clones, approximately 80% found once. These data come from a study of cytomegalovirus exposure and HLA in healthy donors. Broader study findings: Reportedly, cytomegalovirus status was diagnosed with high sensitivity and specificity. Prior analysis indicated that the majority of TCR beta V segments exhibited productivity approximately 90% or approximately 30% of the time. In a later analysis, about 17,000 TCR beta sequences were associated with HLA alleles at 0.05 false discovery rate.

This TCR was recovered from a man aged 30 to 39 in good health and CMV-seropositive. This chain uses TRBV11-2 with TRBJ2-1; 7 nucleotides agree with TRBD2. The material sequenced was PBMCs. CDR3: CASSPPLGGRGNEQFF. Here the CDR3 DNA reads TGTGCCAGCAGCCCCCCGTTAGGCGGGAGAGGGAATGAGCAGTTCTTC. The whole variable domain, filled in from reference TRBV11-2 and TRBJ2-1, reads EAGVAQSPRYKIIEKRQSVAFWCNPISGHATLYWYQQILGQGPKLLIQFQNNGVVDDSQLPKDRFSAERLKGVDSTLKIQPAKLEDSAVYLCASSPPLGGRGNEQFFGPGTRLTVL.